This is a list of T cell receptor beta chains from one sample in a study of T cell repertoires in ileal Crohn's disease. Profiling relied on immunoSEQ multiplex PCR, and the TCRdb table lists in-frame clones only, not all of them. The data hold more than 12,000 clones, with over 65% observed a single time. Sequenced material: ileal tissue. Every receptor here comes from an adult with Crohn's disease. Each CDR3 is given with its conserved first and last residue. The D gene is left open where the match is weak. Not all rows give a size; the values are once, few, many and, for expanded clones, a class.

clone size | D gene | J gene | V gene | CDR3 protein | CDR3 DNA
- | TRBD2 | TRBJ2-7 | TRBV5-1 | CASSSTSGFYEQYF | TGCGCCAGCAGCTCGACTAGCGGATTCTACGAGCAGTACTTC
- | TRBD2 | TRBJ2-1 | TRBV11-2 | CASSYTSGTYNEQFF | TGTGCCAGCAGCTACACTAGCGGGACCTACAATGAGCAGTTCTTC
- | TRBD1 | TRBJ2-5 | TRBV2 | CASSDRAETQYF | TGTGCCAGCAGCGACAGGGCAGAGACCCAGTACTTC
once | - | TRBJ2-7 | TRBV13 | CASSFGSGSYEQYF | TGTGCCAGCAGCTTCGGGAGTGGATCCTACGAGCAGTACTTC
- | - | TRBJ1-4 | TRBV19 | CASSPGTYLFNEKLFF | TGTGCCAGTAGTCCAGGGACATACCTGTTTAATGAAAAACTGTTTTTT
- | TRBD1 | TRBJ1-5 | TRBV10-3 | CAISGGQGLGQPQHF | TGTGCCATCAGTGGGGGACAGGGTTTAGGACAGCCCCAGCATTTT
- | TRBD1 | TRBJ1-2 | TRBV28 | CASILAGGLGYTF | TGTGCCAGCATTCTTGCAGGGGGCCTAGGCTACACCTTC
- | - | TRBJ1-2 | TRBV4-2 | CASSQGTGANYGYTF | TGTGCCAGCAGCCAAGGGACGGGAGCTAACTATGGCTACACCTTC
- | TRBD2 | TRBJ2-3 | TRBV29-1 | CGSLGLAGPSDTQYF | TGCGGGAGTCTGGGGCTAGCGGGGCCCTCTGATACGCAGTATTTT
few | TRBD2 | TRBJ2-6 | TRBV4-1 | CASSPRGGPAGANVLTF | TGCGCCAGCAGCCCGCGGGGGGGCCCGGCTGGGGCCAACGTCCTGACTTTC
- | - | TRBJ2-4 | TRBV15 | CATSRQLHDLGGAKNIQYF | TGTGCCACCAGCAGACAACTACATGACCTCGGAGGGGCCAAAAACATTCAGTACTTC
- | - | TRBJ1-1 | TRBV19 | CASSVRSNTEAFF | TGTGCCAGTAGTGTACGGTCGAACACTGAAGCTTTCTTT
- | - | TRBJ2-5 | TRBV29-1 | CSARRGSETQYF | TGCAGCGCCAGACGGGGGTCGGAGACCCAGTACTTC
few | - | TRBJ1-1 | TRBV19 | CASSIGARRNTEAFF | TGTGCCAGTAGTATTGGAGCCCGGCGGAACACTGAAGCTTTCTTT
- | - | TRBJ2-5 | TRBV7-8 | CASSGTLAGQETQYF | TGTGCCAGCAGCGGGACACTTGCCGGCCAAGAGACCCAGTACTTC
- | - | TRBJ1-5 | TRBV2 | CASSEGTQGQPQHF | TGTGCCAGCAGTGAGGGGACTCAGGGTCAGCCCCAGCATTTT
- | - | TRBJ1-1 | TRBV7-8 | CASSLAVGQMNTEAFF | TGTGCCAGCAGCTTAGCGGTGGGGCAAATGAACACTGAAGCTTTCTTT
- | TRBD1 | TRBJ2-7 | TRBV29-1 | CSGGAGGGYEQYF | TGCAGCGGGGGTGCAGGGGGTGGCTACGAGCAGTACTTC
few | TRBD1 | TRBJ2-7 | TRBV18 | CASSFTGQGYEQYF | TGTGCCAGCTCATTCACGGGACAGGGCTACGAGCAGTACTTC